This TCR beta chain was sequenced in a study of patients and donors after allogeneic stem cell transplantation (dated by TCRdb to 2020 to 2021). Library construction relied on RT-PCR. The instrument was a NextSeq 550. TCRdb cleaned the public reads at Q25 with fastp, built clones with MiXCR and kept in-frame beta chains. Each record represents a unique CDR3 protein, reported with the most common genes and DNA among its rows. The sample includes roughly 250,000 distinct CDR3 sequences, with 13% to 15% observed a single time. The ten largest clones add up to around 10% of the sample. Here V drops 3 bases and J drops 3 bases, and the junction holds 9 bases not matched to any gene. Including cysteine and phenylalanine, the CDR3 has 16 amino acids. Kept here is only the CDR3 DNA, which spans 48 bases and is read in frame from base 1. This clonotype has at least ten counts. It has no known antigen specificity. Per-base quality was not reported, and no clone a single base away is much larger than it.

The sequence was collected from a human donor who was either an allogeneic HSCT recipient or a stem cell or donor lymphocyte infusion donor (not recorded which). It is not recorded whose cells these are; they may come from a transplant donor. The sequenced sample consisted of blood, either unsorted or a sorted T cell fraction (not recorded which). In this chain, TRBV12-3 or TRBV12-4 is recombined with TRBJ2-7; a stretch of 9 junction bases matches TRBD2. The DNA sequence is given as TGTGCCAGCAGTTTCCGGCAGGGCGGGAGGGACTACGAGCAGTACTTC. Translated, this gives CASSFRQGGRDYEQYF.